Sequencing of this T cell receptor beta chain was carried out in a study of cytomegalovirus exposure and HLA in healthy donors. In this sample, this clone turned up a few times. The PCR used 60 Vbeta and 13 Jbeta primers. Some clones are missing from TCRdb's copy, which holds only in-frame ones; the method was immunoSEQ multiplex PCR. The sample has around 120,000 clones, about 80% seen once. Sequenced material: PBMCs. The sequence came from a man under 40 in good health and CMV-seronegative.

In DNA, the CDR3 is TGTGCCAGCAGCGCTTCCGGGACGAACACCGGGGAGCTGTTTTTT. Translated: CASSASGTNTGELFF. The chain joins TRBV7-7 to TRBJ2-2; D is perhaps TRBD2 (5 bases). This CDR3 region has 15 residues. Trimming shortened V by 5 bases and J by 0 bases, and 10 bases separated the two germline ends. Germline V gives CDR1 SSHAT, CDR2 FNYEAQ (reference sequence).